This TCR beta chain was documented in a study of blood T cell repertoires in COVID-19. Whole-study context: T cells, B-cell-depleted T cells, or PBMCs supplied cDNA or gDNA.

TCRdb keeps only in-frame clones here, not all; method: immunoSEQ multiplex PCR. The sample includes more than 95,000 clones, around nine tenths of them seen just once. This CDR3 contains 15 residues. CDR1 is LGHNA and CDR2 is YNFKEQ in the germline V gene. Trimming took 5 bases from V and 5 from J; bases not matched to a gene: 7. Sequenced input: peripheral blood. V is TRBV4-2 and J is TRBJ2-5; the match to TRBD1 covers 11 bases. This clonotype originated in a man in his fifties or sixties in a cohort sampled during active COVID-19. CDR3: CASSSHRDRGETQYF. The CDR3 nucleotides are TGTGCCAGCAGCAGTCACCGGGACAGGGGGGAGACCCAGTACTTC.